These 26 T cell receptor beta chains share one sample of origin, sequenced in a study of beta chain features in type 1 diabetes. General observations from the study: Researchers report that Type 1 diabetes patients had moderately but significantly shorter TCRB CDR3s across all four CD4+ subsets.

As every portion of the isolated RNA was reverse transcribed, the sequencing read expressed TCRB transcripts. The assay was immunoSEQ multiplex PCR, and TCRdb's table has in-frame clones only and misses some. The table records about 650,000 clones, 12% of them present only once. Their antigens remain unidentified. The sample taken for sequencing was naive CD4+ T cells from blood. The receptor set was obtained from a man aged 25 to 45 with type 1 diabetes.

The table lists this clone with a few counts. V gene TRBV28 combines with J gene TRBJ1-4; 8 nucleotides agree with TRBD1. V lost 6 bases and J lost 7; bases outside the gene matches: 10. Germline lookup yields CDR1 MDHEN and CDR2 SYDVKM. The CDR3 extends over 15 amino acids. CDR3 residues: CASSSTGTGPEKLFF. The CDR3 region has the DNA TGTGCCAGCAGCTCCACCGGGACAGGTCCTGAAAAACTGTTTTTT.

Concerning this clone itself: This same CDR3 is encoded by further DNA sequences in the sample. The CDR3 nucleotides are TGTGCCAGCAGCCTCCCTGATCAGCCCCAGCATTTT. Amino acids: CASSLPDQPQHF. The gene calls are TRBV7-9 and TRBJ1-5, with D unresolved. V was trimmed by 5 bases and J by 5 bases, leaving 7 bases between them. The CDR3 is 12 amino acids. Germline lookup yields CDR1 SEHNR and CDR2 FQNEAQ (reference sequence).

The chain links TRBV29-1 to TRBJ1-1; 8 bases match TRBD1. Trimming removed 6 bases from V and 2 bases from J; junction bases left unmatched: 5. Germline CDR1 is SQVTM and CDR2 is ANQGSEA. CDR3 length: 13 amino acids. The CDR3 DNA follows: TGCAGCGTGGGGACAGGCGACAACACTGAAGCTTTCTTT. Its translation is CSVGTGDNTEAFF.

This clone was observed a few times. The chain uses TRBV7-2 and TRBJ1-5; D not certain. Trimming pared 5 bases from V and 6 bases from J, leaving 8 bases between. The V gene's germline CDR1 is SGHTA and CDR2 FQGNSA. This CDR3 contains 12 residues. The CDR3 DNA reads TGTGCCAGCAGCCCCCGGGGTCAGCCCCAGCATTTT. Residues: CASSPRGQPQHF.

The genes are TRBV11-3 and TRBJ2-1; no firm D call. Trimming cost V 1 base and J 5 bases, with 9 bases left between them. Germline V gives CDR1 SGHNT, CDR2 YENEEA. The CDR3 is 14 residues long. Written as DNA, the CDR3 is TGTGCCAGCAGCTTAGTTGCCGAGGACAATGAGCAGTTCTTC. It codes for CASSLVAEDNEQFF.

V is TRBV9 and J is TRBJ2-2; no reliable D call. This CDR3 region has 15 residues. Deletions cut 5 bases from V and 3 bases from J, with 14 bases between. In germline, CDR1 is SGDLS, CDR2 YYNGEE. The CDR3 here is CASRPWPGDTGELFF. The DNA for the CDR3 is TGTGCCAGCAGGCCCTGGCCAGGTGACACCGGGGAGCTGTTTTTT. The variable domain in full, completed from reference TRBV9 and TRBJ2-2, reads DSGVTQTPKHLITATGQRVTLRCSPRSGDLSVYWYQQSLDQGLQFLIQYYNGEERAKGNILERFSAQQFPDLHSELNLSSLELGDSALYFCASRPWPGDTGELFFGEGSRLTVL.

The chain combines TRBV2 with TRBJ2-3; 7 positions agree with TRBD1. The J segment lost 0 bases and the V segment lost 6 bases, leaving 6 bases of the junction unmatched. Germline CDR1 and CDR2: SNHLY and FYNNEI. The CDR3 sequence is 15 residues long. This CDR3 reads CASSLGQSSTDTQYF. The CDR3 bases are TGTGCCAGCAGCTTGGGACAGTCTAGCACAGATACGCAGTATTTT.

This clone was detected only a few times. This chain uses TRBV6-5 with TRBJ2-3; TRBD1 is a possible D gene (6 bases). V was clipped by 6 bases and J by 5 bases, with 9 bases between them. The CDR3 totals 12 residues. Germline V gene sequence: CDR1 MNHEY, CDR2 SVGAGI. The CDR3 here is CASRGTLDTQYF. CDR3 bases: TGTGCCAGCAGAGGGACACTAGATACGCAGTATTTT.

This clone was seen more than once but under ten times. The rearrangement links TRBV29-1 to TRBJ1-2; no firm D call. The CDR3 has 11 residues. The V gene lost 5 bases and the J gene lost 2 bases, with 6 bases spanning the gap. Germline CDR1 SQVTM, CDR2 ANQGSEA. The CDR3 sequence is CSVLSNYGYTF. The DNA for the CDR3 is TGCAGCGTTCTCTCAAACTATGGCTACACCTTC.

The chain links TRBV7-2 to TRBJ1-1; perhaps TRBD1 as D (5 bases). In germline, CDR1 is SGHTA, CDR2 FQGNSA. The CDR3 runs to 13 residues. The ends were cut back, 4 bases at V and 7 bases at J, with 13 bases in the middle. CDR3 loop: CASSSREGLEAFF. The CDR3 DNA reads as TGTGCCAGCAGCTCGAGGGAGGGACTTGAAGCTTTCTTT.

This clone has only a few counts. This sample includes further DNA sequences coding for the same CDR3. The chain combines TRBV28 with TRBJ2-7; D is unclear. Looked up from germline, CDR1 is MDHEN and CDR2 is SYDVKM. Trimming took 3 bases from V and 1 from J, leaving 1 base between them. This CDR3 is built from 11 residues. CDR3 DNA: TGTGCCAGCAGTTTTTCCTACGAGCAGTACTTC. This translates into CASSFSYEQYF.

The CDR3 DNA follows: TGTGCCAGCAGCGCCCGACAGGGAAAGAATGAAAAACTGTTTTTT. It yields the protein CASSARQGKNEKLFF. The chain couples TRBV7-9 to TRBJ1-4; 7 bases are shared with TRBD1. Germline loops: CDR1 SEHNR, CDR2 FQNEAQ (reference sequence). The CDR3 runs to 15 residues. J lost 5 bases, V lost 5 bases, and 8 bases had no gene match.

The chain links TRBV9 to TRBJ2-7; no reliable D call. V was shortened by 3 bases and J by 1 base, with 8 bases between the two germline ends. Germline assignment: CDR1 SGDLS and CDR2 YYNGEE. The CDR3 totals 13 residues. In DNA form, the CDR3 reads TGTGCCAGCAGCGGAGTGGGTTCCTACGAGCAGTACTTC. Residues: CASSGVGSYEQYF.

CDR3 bases: TGTGCCAGCAGAGTTACAGAGGGACAGGGGGGCAATGAGCAGTTCTTC. It codes for CASRVTEGQGGNEQFF. This chain connects TRBV6-6 to TRBJ2-1; 11 bases match TRBD1. There are 16 residues in the CDR3. The junction had 10 bases not matched to a gene; V was cut back by 6 bases and J by 6 bases. CDR1 MNHNY and CDR2 SVGAGI come from the germline V gene (reference sequence).

This clone turned up a few times. This rearrangement joins TRBV28 to TRBJ1-6, with D perhaps matching TRBD1 (5 bases). The CDR3 is 16 residues long. The V gene's germline CDR1 is MDHEN and CDR2 SYDVKM. V was cut by 8 bases and J by 9 bases, with 23 bases left in between. CDR3 DNA: TGTGCCAGCGCGATTATCTCAGGGCTTCGGGGTTCACCCCTCCACTTT. As protein: CASAIISGLRGSPLHF.

CDR3 bases: TGTGCCAGCAGCTTAATTAGTCCGGGAGCTGATAGCAATCAGCCCCAGCATTTT. Amino acid sequence: CASSLISPGADSNQPQHF. V is TRBV7-2 and J is TRBJ1-5; D unclear. This CDR3 region has 18 residues. The V end was cut by 2 bases, the J end by 0 bases, with 17 bases between. In germline, CDR1 is SGHTA, CDR2 FQGNSA.

This clone occurred a few times. The chain is built from TRBV7-9 and TRBJ1-5, with D possibly TRBD1 on 5 matching bases. Trimming shortened V by 4 bases and J by 3 bases, and 10 bases separated the two germline ends. The germline CDR1 and CDR2 sequences are SEHNR and FQNEAQ (reference sequence). The CDR3 length is 14 residues. The CDR3 protein is CASSSQGINQPQHF. CDR3 coding DNA: TGTGCCAGCAGCTCTCAGGGAATCAATCAGCCCCAGCATTTT.

This clone was counted between two and nine times. The rearrangement uses TRBV2 and TRBJ2-5, with 7 nucleotides matching TRBD2. The V and J ends lost 6 bases and 4 bases, in that order; junction bases with no gene match: 8. CDR3 length: 14 amino acids. Per germline, CDR1 SNHLY and CDR2 FYNNEI. This chain's CDR3 is CASSERGVRETQYF. The CDR3 DNA reads as TGTGCCAGCAGCGAGCGGGGAGTTCGAGAGACCCAGTACTTC. Variable domain in full (rest from reference TRBV2 and TRBJ2-5): EPEVTQTPSHQVTQMGQEVILRCVPISNHLYFYWYRQILGQKVEFLVSFYNNEISEKSEIFDDQFSVERPDGSNFTLKIRSTKLEDSAMYFCASSERGVRETQYFGPGTRLLVL.

The chain uses TRBV29-1 and TRBJ2-7; D perhaps matches TRBD1 (5 bases). Germline V gives CDR1 SQVTM, CDR2 ANQGSEA. This CDR3 comprises 13 residues. The CDR3 nucleotides are TGCAGGGCGGCCTCGCAGGGCTCCTACGAGCAGTACTTC. Residues: CRAASQGSYEQYF.

The chain recombines TRBV15 with TRBJ1-4; D is ambiguous. Trimming removed 0 bases from V and 0 bases from J, with 8 bases in between. CDR3 length: 16 residues. Germline V CDR1 and CDR2: LNHNV, YYDKDF (reference sequence). CDR3 DNA sequence: TGTGCCACCAGCAGAGAGGGGTCGGCAACTAATGAAAAACTGTTTTTT. As protein: CATSREGSATNEKLFF.

The table lists this clone with a few counts. The chain recombines TRBV10-3 with TRBJ2-3; TRBD2 matches 13 bases. Germline CDR1 and CDR2: ENHRY and SYGVKD. V was pared by 5 bases and J by 0 bases, with 2 bases of the junction left unmatched. This CDR3 has 16 amino acids. This CDR3 is CAISTTSGGSTDTQYF. In DNA form, the CDR3 reads TGTGCCATCAGTACGACTAGCGGGGGGAGCACAGATACGCAGTATTTT.

This clone has only a few counts. This sequence joins TRBV10-3 and TRBJ2-3, with TRBD1 matching over 9 bases. CDR3 length: 16 residues. Germline trimming cut 7 bases from V and 0 bases from J; bases unmatched to any gene: 8. Germline assignment: CDR1 ENHRY and CDR2 SYGVKD. CDR3 loop: CAITASGQGSTDTQYF. The CDR3 coding sequence is TGTGCCATCACTGCCTCTGGACAGGGGAGCACAGATACGCAGTATTTT.

This clone was found a few times. V is TRBV4-3 and J is TRBJ1-5; no definite D call. The V and J ends lost 0 bases and 9 bases respectively, with 27 bases between them. The germline CDR1 and CDR2 sequences are LGHNA and YSLEER. This CDR3 region has 19 residues. The CDR3 bases are TGCGCCAGCAGCCAAGATATTGGCCGCTCCCCGGGAGGCCGAGGGCCCCAGCATTTT. Translation: CASSQDIGRSPGGRGPQHF.

This clone was observed a handful of times. The gene calls are TRBV7-2 and TRBJ1-2, with D perhaps matching TRBD1 (5 bases). The CDR3 spans 14 residues. With 7 bases removed from V and 0 bases from J, the gap between germline ends came to 12 bases. Per germline, CDR1 SGHTA and CDR2 FQGNSA. As DNA, the CDR3 is TGTGCCAGCATGTTCAGGGACGCTAACTATGGCTACACCTTC. Translating it yields CASMFRDANYGYTF.

This clone came up a few times. This CDR3 is CASSLAPGSGTQYF. The CDR3 DNA reads as TGTGCCAGCAGCTTGGCCCCCGGGTCCGGGACCCAGTACTTC. The chain combines TRBV5-6 with TRBJ2-5; D remains unclear. This CDR3 spans 14 amino acids. Per the germline V gene, CDR1 is SGHDT and CDR2 is YYEEEE. Trimming took off 0 bases at V and 7 bases at J, with 13 bases between the two ends.

The J gene is TRBJ1-2, the V gene TRBV9, with D unclear. Germline CDR1 is SGDLS and CDR2 is YYNGEE. V lost 0 bases and J 1 base, leaving 7 bases between the germline ends. This CDR3 has 14 amino acids. In nucleotides, the CDR3 is TGTGCCAGCAGCGTAGACACCTATAACTATGGCTACACCTTC. Protein product: CASSVDTYNYGYTF.